These T cell receptor beta chains were read from a single sample in a study of blood T cell repertoires in COVID-19. Sequencing was performed with immunoSEQ multiplex PCR; in TCRdb, only in-frame clones are kept and a portion is missing. Here the sample spans some 180,000 clones, roughly 85% being singletons. Material for sequencing was PBMCs or T cells enriched from blood (not recorded which). These receptors came from a woman between 70 and 85 years old in a cohort exposed to, infected with or recovered from COVID-19 (not recorded which). The CDR3 runs from the conserved cysteine through the conserved F or W. The D gene is left open where the match is weak. Expanded clones are given a class, and other clones once, few, many or no size at all.

>TRBV7-9|TRBJ2-1|TRBD2|NA
TGTGCCAGCAGCTTGGCACTAGCGGTTTCGGATGAGCAGTTCTTC
CASSLALAVSDEQFF
>TRBV14|TRBJ2-2|NA|NA
TGTGCCAGCAGCCATACAGGGTGGTACACCGGGGAGCTGTTTTTT
CASSHTGWYTGELFF
>TRBV28|TRBJ1-2|NA|NA
TGTGCCAGCATGGAGAGAACCTATAACTATGGCTACACCTTC
CASMERTYNYGYTF
>TRBV5-8|TRBJ2-2|TRBD2|once
TGTGCCAGCAGCCGAGATCGGACTAGCGGGAAGACCGGGGAGCTGTTTTTT
CASSRDRTSGKTGELFF
>TRBV2|TRBJ2-7|NA|NA
TGTGCCAGCAGCCGGGGACATATCTACGAGCAGTACTTC
CASSRGHIYEQYF
>TRBV9|TRBJ2-1|TRBD1|once
TGTGCCAGCAGCGTAGCGGGACAGGGGATTGGTGAGCAGTTCTTC
CASSVAGQGIGEQFF
>TRBV7-9|TRBJ1-1|TRBD1|once
TGTGCCAGCAAGGGACAGGGGCAAACTGAAGCTTTCTTT
CASKGQGQTEAFF
>TRBV28|TRBJ2-5|TRBD1|few
TGTGCCAGCAGTTTAGCAGGGACAGAAGAGACCCAGTACTTC
CASSLAGTEETQYF
>TRBV5-5|TRBJ2-6|TRBD1|NA
TGTGCCAGCAGCTTGGGAGGAACAGGGGCTGGGGCCAACGTCCTGACTTTC
CASSLGGTGAGANVLTF
>TRBV9|TRBJ2-7|NA|NA
TGTGCCAGCAGCGTAGGGCAGGCCGGCCTCGAGCAGTACTTC
CASSVGQAGLEQYF
>TRBV10-3|TRBJ2-2|NA|NA
TGTGCCATCAGTGCTCTGGGGGGGGCGCATACCGGGGAGCTGTTTTTT
CAISALGGAHTGELFF
>TRBV4-1|TRBJ2-5|NA|NA
TGCGCCAGCAGCCAAGGGACAGCGAGCCAAGAGACCCAGTACTTC
CASSQGTASQETQYF
>TRBV6-5|TRBJ1-2|NA|NA
TGTGCCAGCACCGAAACTACAGGGTATGGCTACACCTTC
CASTETTGYGYTF
>TRBV6-5|TRBJ2-7|TRBD2|once
TGTGCCAGCAGTTCCGAAGCGGGAGGGTACGAGCAGTACTTC
CASSSEAGGYEQYF
>TRBV7-3|TRBJ1-2|NA|NA
TGTGCCAGCAGCCCCACACCGTCCATGATCTATGGCTACACCTTC
CASSPTPSMIYGYTF
>TRBV2|TRBJ1-5|NA|NA
TGTGCCAGCAGAACGGACAATACCGGGCCCCAGCATTTT
CASRTDNTGPQHF
>TRBV28|TRBJ1-6|TRBD1|NA
TGTGCCAGCAGTTTAGGACAGGGGCGGCCTTACACCACATCCCTCCACTTT
CASSLGQGRPYTTSLHF
>TRBV5-4|TRBJ2-6|NA|few
TGTGCCAGCAGTACGAATTTAGGGGGATCTGGGGCCAACGTCCTGACTTTC
CASSTNLGGSGANVLTF
>TRBV29-1|TRBJ2-3|NA|NA
TGCAGCGTTGAAAGGGGGGGGAGGGCGATCACTAGCACAGATACGCAGTATTTT
CSVERGGRAITSTDTQYF
>TRBV19|TRBJ1-5|NA|NA
TGTGCCAGTAGTATAGATAATCGGGGGGCAGGCAATCAGCCCCAGCATTTT
CASSIDNRGAGNQPQHF
>TRBV5-1|TRBJ1-1|NA|NA
TGCGCCAGCAGGGTAACTCCGAACACTGAAGCTTTCTTT
CASRVTPNTEAFF
>TRBV27|TRBJ2-7|TRBD2|once
TGTGCCAGCAGTTTATCGAGGCTAGCGGAAGAGCAGTACTTC
CASSLSRLAEEQYF
>TRBV6-2/TRBV6-3|TRBJ1-4|TRBD1|NA
TGTGCCAGCAGTTCGACAGGGGGCGGAAGGACTGAAAAACTGTTTTTT
CASSSTGGGRTEKLFF
>TRBV4-3|TRBJ2-3|TRBD2|once
TGCGCCAGCAGCCAAGGGTCCGGGACTAGCGGGAGGGCGCAGTATTTT
CASSQGSGTSGRAQYF
>TRBV7-2|TRBJ2-1|TRBD2|NA
TGTGCCAGCAGAACTAGCGGGAGTCTAAGTGAGCAGTTCTTC
CASRTSGSLSEQFF
>TRBV7-3|TRBJ2-3|TRBD1|NA
TGTGCCAGCAGCTTAGCTCCAACAGGGGGTAGGACAGATACGCAGTATTTT
CASSLAPTGGRTDTQYF
>TRBV11-3|TRBJ2-1|NA|once
TGTGCCAGCAGCTTAGCGGGCGGGACAGCCTACAATGAGCAGTTCTTC
CASSLAGGTAYNEQFF
>TRBV12-3/TRBV12-4|TRBJ1-1|TRBD1|NA
TGTGCCAGCAGTGGACAGGTTCGCGCTGAAGCTTTCTTT
CASSGQVRAEAFF
>TRBV15|TRBJ2-7|TRBD2|NA
TGTGCCACCAGCAGAGTGGCTAGCGGGATTGAAGAGCAGTACTTC
CATSRVASGIEEQYF
>TRBV5-8|TRBJ1-2|NA|NA
TGTGCCAGCAGCGGGTGGGGGGGAGCGCCCTATGGCTACACCTTC
CASSGWGGAPYGYTF
>TRBV9|TRBJ2-1|TRBD2|NA
TGTGCCAGCAACAGCGGACTGTTCTCTAGCGGCGAGCAGTTCTTC
CASNSGLFSSGEQFF
>TRBV10-2|TRBJ2-3|NA|NA
TGCGCCAGCAGAAGGACGCGGGGTACAGATACGCAGTATTTT
CASRRTRGTDTQYF
>TRBV2|TRBJ1-4|TRBD1|NA
TGTGCCAGCAAAAGACAGGGGAATGAAAAACTGTTTTTT
CASKRQGNEKLFF
>TRBV5-4|TRBJ1-4|NA|NA
TGTGCCAGCAGCTTGGAGCGGGGGGCGGCTAATGAAAAACTGTTTTTT
CASSLERGAANEKLFF
>TRBV28|TRBJ2-1|NA|NA
TGTGCCAGCAGTTTCCAGCGCAATGAGCAGTTCTTC
CASSFQRNEQFF
>TRBV7-2|TRBJ1-4|TRBD1|few
TGTGCCAGCAGCCCATGGTCGGGACAGGGTGATGAAAAACTGTTTTTT
CASSPWSGQGDEKLFF
>TRBV7-6|TRBJ2-4|NA|NA
TGTGCCAGCAGCCCTCACCTAGACAGGCCCGCCAAAAACATTCAGTACTTC
CASSPHLDRPAKNIQYF
>TRBV28|TRBJ2-1|NA|NA
TGTGCCAGCAGCCGAGCGGGTGGGAGTGAGCAGTTCTTC
CASSRAGGSEQFF
>TRBV15|TRBJ2-1|TRBD2|few
TGTGCCACCAGCAGAGATGTGACTAGCGCCTACAATGAGCAGTTCTTC
CATSRDVTSAYNEQFF